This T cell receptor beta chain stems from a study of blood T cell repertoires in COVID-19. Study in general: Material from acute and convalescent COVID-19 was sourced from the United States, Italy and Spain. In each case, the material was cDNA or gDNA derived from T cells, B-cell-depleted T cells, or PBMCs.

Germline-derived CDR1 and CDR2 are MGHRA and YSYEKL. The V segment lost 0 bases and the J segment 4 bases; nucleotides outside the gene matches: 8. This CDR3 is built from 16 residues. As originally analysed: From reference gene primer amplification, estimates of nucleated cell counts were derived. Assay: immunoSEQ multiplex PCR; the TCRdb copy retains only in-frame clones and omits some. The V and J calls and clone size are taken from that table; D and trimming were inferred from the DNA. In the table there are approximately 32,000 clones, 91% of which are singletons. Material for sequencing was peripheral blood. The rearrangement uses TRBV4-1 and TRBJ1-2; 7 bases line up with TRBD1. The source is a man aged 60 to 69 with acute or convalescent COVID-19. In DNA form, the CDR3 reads TGCGCCAGCAGCCAAGATTCCTACAGGGGTGGCTATGGCTACACCTTC. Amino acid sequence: CASSQDSYRGGYGYTF.